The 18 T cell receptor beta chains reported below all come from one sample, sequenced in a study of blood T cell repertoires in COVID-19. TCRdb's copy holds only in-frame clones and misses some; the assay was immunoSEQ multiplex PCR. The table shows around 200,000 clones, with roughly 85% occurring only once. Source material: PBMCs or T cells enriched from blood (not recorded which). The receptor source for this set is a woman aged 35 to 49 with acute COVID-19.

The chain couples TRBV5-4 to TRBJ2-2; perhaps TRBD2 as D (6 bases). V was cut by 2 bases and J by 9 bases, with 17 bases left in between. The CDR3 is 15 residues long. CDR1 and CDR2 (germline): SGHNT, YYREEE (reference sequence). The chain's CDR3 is CASSFRGNGFRELFF. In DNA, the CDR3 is TGTGCCAGCAGCTTCCGGGGGAATGGATTCAGGGAGCTGTTTTTT.

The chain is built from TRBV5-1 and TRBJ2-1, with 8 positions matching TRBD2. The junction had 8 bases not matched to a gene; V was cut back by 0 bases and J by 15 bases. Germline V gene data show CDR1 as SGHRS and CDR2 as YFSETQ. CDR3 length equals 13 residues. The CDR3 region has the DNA TGCGCCAGCAGCTTGGAACGGGGGGGCCTTGTGTTCTTC. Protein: CASSLERGGLVFF. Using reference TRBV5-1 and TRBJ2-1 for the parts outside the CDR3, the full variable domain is KAGVTQTPRYLIKTRGQQVTLSCSPISGHRSVSWYQQTPGQGLQFLFEYFSETQRNKGNFPGRFSGRQFSNSRSEMNVSTLELGDSALYLCASSLERGGLVFFGPGTRLTVL.

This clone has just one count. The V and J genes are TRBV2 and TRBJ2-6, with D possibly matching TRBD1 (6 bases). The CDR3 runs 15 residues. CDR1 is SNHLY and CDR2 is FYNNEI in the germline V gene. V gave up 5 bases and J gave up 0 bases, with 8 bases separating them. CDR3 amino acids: CASSSQGSGANVLTF. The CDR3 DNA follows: TGTGCCAGCAGTTCACAGGGCTCTGGGGCCAACGTCCTGACTTTC.

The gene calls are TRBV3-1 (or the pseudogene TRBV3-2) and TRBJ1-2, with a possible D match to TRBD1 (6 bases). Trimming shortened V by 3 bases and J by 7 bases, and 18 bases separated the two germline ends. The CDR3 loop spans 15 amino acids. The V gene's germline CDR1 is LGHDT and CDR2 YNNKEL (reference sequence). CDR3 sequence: CASSQNREGVSGYTF. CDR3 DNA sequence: TGTGCCAGCAGCCAGAACAGGGAAGGAGTTAGTGGCTACACCTTC.

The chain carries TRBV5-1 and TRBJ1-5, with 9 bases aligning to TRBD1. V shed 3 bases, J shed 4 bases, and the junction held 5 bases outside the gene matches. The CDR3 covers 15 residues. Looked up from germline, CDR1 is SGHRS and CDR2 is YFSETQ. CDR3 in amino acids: CASSSGDRENQPQHF. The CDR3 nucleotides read TGCGCCAGCAGCTCAGGGGACAGGGAGAATCAGCCCCAGCATTTT.

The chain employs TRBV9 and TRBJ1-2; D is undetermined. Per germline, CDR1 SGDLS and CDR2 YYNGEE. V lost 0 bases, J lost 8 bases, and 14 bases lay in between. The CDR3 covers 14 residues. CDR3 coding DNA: TGTGCCAGCAGCGTAGTGGGCCCAGAAGGCGGCTACACCTTC. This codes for CASSVVGPEGGYTF.

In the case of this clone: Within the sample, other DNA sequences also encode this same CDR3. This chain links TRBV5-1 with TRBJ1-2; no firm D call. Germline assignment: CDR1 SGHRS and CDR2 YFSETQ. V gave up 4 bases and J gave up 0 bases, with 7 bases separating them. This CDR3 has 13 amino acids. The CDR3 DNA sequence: TGCGCCAGCAGCCTGGACTCTAACTATGGCTACACCTTC. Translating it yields CASSLDSNYGYTF.

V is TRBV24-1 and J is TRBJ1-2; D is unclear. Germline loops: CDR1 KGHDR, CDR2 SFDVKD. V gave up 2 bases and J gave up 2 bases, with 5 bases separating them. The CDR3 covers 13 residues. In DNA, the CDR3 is TGTGCCACCAGTGATTCACAGAACTATGGCTACACCTTC. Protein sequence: CATSDSQNYGYTF.

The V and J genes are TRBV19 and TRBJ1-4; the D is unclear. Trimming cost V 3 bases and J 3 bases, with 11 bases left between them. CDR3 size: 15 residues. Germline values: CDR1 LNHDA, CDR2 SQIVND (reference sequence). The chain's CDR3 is CASSMRTEPNEKLFF. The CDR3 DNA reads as TGTGCCAGTAGTATGAGGACTGAGCCTAATGAAAAACTGTTTTTT.

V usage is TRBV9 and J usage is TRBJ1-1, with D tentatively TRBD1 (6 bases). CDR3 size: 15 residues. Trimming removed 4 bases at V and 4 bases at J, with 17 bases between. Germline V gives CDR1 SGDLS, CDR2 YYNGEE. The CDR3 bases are TGTGCCAGCAGCACCATAGGGGGATTGGGCACTGAAGCTTTCTTT. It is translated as CASSTIGGLGTEAFF.

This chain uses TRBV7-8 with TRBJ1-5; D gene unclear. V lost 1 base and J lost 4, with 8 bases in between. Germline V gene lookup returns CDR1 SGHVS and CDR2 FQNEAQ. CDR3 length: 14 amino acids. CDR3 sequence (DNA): TGTGCCAGCAGCTTAGGTACGGGGAATCAGCCCCAGCATTTT. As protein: CASSLGTGNQPQHF.

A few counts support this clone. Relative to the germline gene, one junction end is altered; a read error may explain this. CDR3 DNA: TGTGCCAGTAGTATTATTGGGGGGTTTTCGCTCTTT. It is translated as CASSIIGGFSLF. The V gene is TRBV19, the J gene TRBJ1-1, with a tentative D call TRBD1 (5 bases). The CDR3 sequence is 12 residues long. Germline V CDR1 and CDR2: LNHDA, SQIVND (reference sequence).

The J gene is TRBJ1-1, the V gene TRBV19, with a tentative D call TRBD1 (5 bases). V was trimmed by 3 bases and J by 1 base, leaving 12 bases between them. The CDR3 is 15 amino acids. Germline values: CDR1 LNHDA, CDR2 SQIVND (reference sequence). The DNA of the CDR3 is TGTGCCAGTAGTATGTTGGACGGACAGAACACTGAAGCTTTCTTT. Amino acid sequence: CASSMLDGQNTEAFF.

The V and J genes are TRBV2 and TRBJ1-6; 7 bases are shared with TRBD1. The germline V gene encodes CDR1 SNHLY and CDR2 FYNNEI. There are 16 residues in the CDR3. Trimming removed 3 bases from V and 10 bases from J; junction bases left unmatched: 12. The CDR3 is CASSDARQGSQSPLHF. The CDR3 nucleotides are TGTGCCAGCAGTGATGCTAGACAGGGAAGTCAGTCACCCCTCCACTTT.

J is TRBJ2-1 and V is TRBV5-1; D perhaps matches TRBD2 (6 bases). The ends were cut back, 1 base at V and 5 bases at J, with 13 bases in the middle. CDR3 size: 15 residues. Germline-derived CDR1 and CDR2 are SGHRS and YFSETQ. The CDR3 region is CASSLLLAGNNEQFF. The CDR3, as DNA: TGCGCCAGCAGCTTGTTGTTGGCGGGGAACAATGAGCAGTTCTTC.

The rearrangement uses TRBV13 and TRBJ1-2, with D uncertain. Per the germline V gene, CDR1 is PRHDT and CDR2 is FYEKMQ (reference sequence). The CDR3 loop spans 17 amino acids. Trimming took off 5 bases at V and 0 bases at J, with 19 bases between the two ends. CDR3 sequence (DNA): TGTGCCAGCAGCCCTAATTTAGGAGCACTTCCTAACTATGGCTACACCTTC. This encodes CASSPNLGALPNYGYTF.

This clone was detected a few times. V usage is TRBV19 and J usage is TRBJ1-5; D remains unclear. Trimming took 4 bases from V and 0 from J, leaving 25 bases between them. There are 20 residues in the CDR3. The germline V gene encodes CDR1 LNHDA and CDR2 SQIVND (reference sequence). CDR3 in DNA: TGTGCCAGTAGTACCCTGGCACACCACAATCAGATTTATAGCAATCAGCCCCAGCATTTT. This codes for CASSTLAHHNQIYSNQPQHF.

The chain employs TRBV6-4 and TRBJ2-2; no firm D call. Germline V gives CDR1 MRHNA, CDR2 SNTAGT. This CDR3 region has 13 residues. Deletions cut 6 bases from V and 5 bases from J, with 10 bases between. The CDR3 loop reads CASSPVGTGELFF. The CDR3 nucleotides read TGTGCCAGCAGCCCCGTCGGTACCGGGGAGCTGTTTTTT.